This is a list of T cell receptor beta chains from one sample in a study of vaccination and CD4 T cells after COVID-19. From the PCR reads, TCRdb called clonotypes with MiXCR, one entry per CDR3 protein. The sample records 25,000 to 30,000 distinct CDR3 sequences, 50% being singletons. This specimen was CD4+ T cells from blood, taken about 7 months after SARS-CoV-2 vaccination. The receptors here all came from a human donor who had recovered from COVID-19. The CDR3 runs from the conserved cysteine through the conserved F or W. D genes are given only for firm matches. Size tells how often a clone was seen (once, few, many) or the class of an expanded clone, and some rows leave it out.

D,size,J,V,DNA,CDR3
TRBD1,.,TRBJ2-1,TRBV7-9,TGTGCCAGCAGCGCCAGCAGGGGGCGTCCGAATGAGCAGTTCTTC,CASSASRGRPNEQFF
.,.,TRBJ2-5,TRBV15,TGTGCCACCAGCAGAGAAGGGACAGCGGGAGAGACCCAGTACTTC,CATSREGTAGETQYF
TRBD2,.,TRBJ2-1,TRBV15,TGTGCCACCAGCAAAGCCATGGGACTAGCGGGCCATGAGCAGTTCTTC,CATSKAMGLAGHEQFF
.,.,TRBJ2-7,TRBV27,TGTGCCAGCAGTTTCGACGGATCCATGACCTACGAGCAGTACTTC,CASSFDGSMTYEQYF
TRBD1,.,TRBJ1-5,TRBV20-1,TGCAGTGCCCGCGACGTGGACAGGGGGAAACATCAGCCCCAGCATTTT,CSARDVDRGKHQPQHF
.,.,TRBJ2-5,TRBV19,TGTGCCAGTAGTATGATAGGGCAGGCTATTCAGACCCAGTACTTC,CASSMIGQAIQTQYF
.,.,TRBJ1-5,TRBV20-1,TGCAGTGCTAGAGCAAGGACGGCTTCGAATCAGCCCCAGCATTTT,CSARARTASNQPQHF
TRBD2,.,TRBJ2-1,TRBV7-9,TGTGCCAGCAGCCGGGAGGGACTAGCGGGAGGCTACAATGAGCAGTTCTTC,CASSREGLAGGYNEQFF
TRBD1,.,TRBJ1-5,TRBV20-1,TGCAGTGCTGACAGGGAGAATCAGCCCCAGCATTTT,CSADRENQPQHF
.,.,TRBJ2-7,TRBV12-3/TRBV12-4,TGTGCCAGCAGCCCAGACAAAGGGGTTCGGTACGAGCAGTACTTC,CASSPDKGVRYEQYF
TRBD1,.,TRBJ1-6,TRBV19,TGTGCCAGCGGGACAGATATTAATTCACCCCTCCACTTT,CASGTDINSPLHF
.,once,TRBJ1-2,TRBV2,TGTGCCAGCAGTGAGATGGGATCCAACTATGGCTACACCTTC,CASSEMGSNYGYTF
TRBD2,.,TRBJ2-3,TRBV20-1,TGCAGTGCTAGAGCTGGGACTAACCCAACAGATACGCAGTATTTT,CSARAGTNPTDTQYF
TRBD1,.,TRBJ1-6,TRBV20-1,TGCAGTGCTAGTCTCACAGGGGGCTATAATTCACCCCTCCACTTT,CSASLTGGYNSPLHF
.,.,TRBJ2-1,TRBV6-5,TGTGCCAGCAGTTACGGGGGCGACTCCTACAATGAGCAGTTCTTC,CASSYGGDSYNEQFF
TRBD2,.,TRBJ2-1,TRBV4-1,TGCGCCAGCAGCCAGAATTATGGACTAGCTTCAGTTGAGCAGTTCTTC,CASSQNYGLASVEQFF
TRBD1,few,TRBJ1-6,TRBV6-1,TGTGCCAGCAGTACAACCGGGACAGGGTCCTCACCCCTCCACTTT,CASSTTGTGSSPLHF
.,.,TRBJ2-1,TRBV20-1,TGCAGTGCGCCGCGAGGTCAGGAGTACAATGAGCAGTTCTTC,CSAPRGQEYNEQFF
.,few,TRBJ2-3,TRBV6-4,TGTGCCAGCAGTGACGGGTACACAGATACGCAGTATTTT,CASSDGYTDTQYF
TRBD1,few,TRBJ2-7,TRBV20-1,TGCAGTGCTAGGAAAGCTGGGACAGGGGGCTACGAGCAGTACTTC,CSARKAGTGGYEQYF
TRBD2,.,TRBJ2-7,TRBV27,TGTGCCTCCTCCAGGATAGCGGGAGTGGACTACGAGCAGTACTTC,CASSRIAGVDYEQYF
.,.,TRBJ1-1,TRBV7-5,.,CISVSEATNERTGVTEAFF
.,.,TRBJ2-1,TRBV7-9,TGTGCCAGCAGCTTATCTACTTCAATAAATTACAGCAATGAGCAGTTCTTC,CASSLSTSINYSNEQFF
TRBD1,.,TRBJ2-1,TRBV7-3,TGTGCCAGCAGCCAACAGGGGGCGAGTGGGAATGAGCAGTTCTTC,CASSQQGASGNEQFF
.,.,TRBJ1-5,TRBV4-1,TGCGCCAGCAGCCTGGACATCGGGAATCAGCCCCAGCATTTT,CASSLDIGNQPQHF
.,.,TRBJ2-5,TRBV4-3,TGCGCCAGCAGCCAAGTCGTCCCGGGAATCCAAGAGACCCAGTACTTC,CASSQVVPGIQETQYF
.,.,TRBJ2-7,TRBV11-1,TGTGCCAGCAGCCCGATGGACCGGGTCTACGAGCAGTACTTC,CASSPMDRVYEQYF
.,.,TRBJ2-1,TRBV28,TGTGCCAGCAGTTTATCGGATTCGAGCTCCTACAATGAGCAGTTCTTC,CASSLSDSSSYNEQFF
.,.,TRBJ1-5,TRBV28,TGTGCCAGCAGCTTCTCAGGGAGCAATCAGCCCCAGCATTTT,CASSFSGSNQPQHF
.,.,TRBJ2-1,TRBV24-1,TGTGCCACCAGTGATTTTGATGAGCAGTTCTTC,CATSDFDEQFF
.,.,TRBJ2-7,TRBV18,TGTGCCAGCTCACCTCAGACAGAAATTATCTACGAGCAGTACTTC,CASSPQTEIIYEQYF
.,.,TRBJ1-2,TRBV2,TGTGCCAGCAGTGATGGTGCGGGGGCGCCGGATGGCTACACCTTC,CASSDGAGAPDGYTF
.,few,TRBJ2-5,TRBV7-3,TGTGCCAGCAGCTTAAATTCGGGAGTGGAGACCCAGTACTTC,CASSLNSGVETQYF
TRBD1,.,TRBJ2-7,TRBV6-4,TGTGCCACCCTATCCCGCGCAGGGGGCTTGTACGAGCAGTACTTC,CATLSRAGGLYEQYF
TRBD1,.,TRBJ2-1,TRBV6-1,TGTGCCAGCAGGCGGGGACAGGGGAATGAGCAGTTCTTC,CASRRGQGNEQFF
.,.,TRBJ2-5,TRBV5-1,TGCGCCAGCAGCCCAATATCAGGGGCAGAGACCCAGTACTTC,CASSPISGAETQYF
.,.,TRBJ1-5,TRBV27,TGTGCCAGCAGCCGGACGGATAGCAATCAGCCCCAGCATTTT,CASSRTDSNQPQHF
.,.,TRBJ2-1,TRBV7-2,TGTGCCAGCAGCGCCAGTCACAGGACTTTGTTCTTC,CASSASHRTLFF
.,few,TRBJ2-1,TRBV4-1,TGCGCCAGCAGCCAAGATAGAAGTAGCGGCTACAATGAGCAGTTCTTC,CASSQDRSSGYNEQFF